This T cell receptor (beta chain) comes out of a study of read filtering for tumor transcriptome and immune sequencing. About the study: DNase treatment preceded whole-transcriptome library preparation. Regarding the study as a whole: IR-seq captured clonotypes deeper and more reliably than RNA-seq.

Germline CDR1 SGHRS, CDR2 YFSETQ. The CDR3 runs to 18 residues. Trimming at V came to 4 bases and at J to 5 bases, leaving 13 bases not matched to a gene. The library was built from about 0.4 ug RNA with molecular barcoded adaptors for alpha/delta and beta/gamma chains. TCRdb analysed the reads with MiXCR anew, one entry per CDR3 protein. The repertoire consists of approximately 24,000 distinct CDR3 sequences, with about 22% occurring once and the leading ten covering around 52%. There are a few counts of this clonotype. Antigen specificity is unknown. The rearrangement joins TRBV5-1 to TRBJ2-3; 13 nucleotides agree with TRBD2. The origin of this receptor is a donor at least 40 years old with multiple myeloma. The sample taken for sequencing was a population of CD138-negative cells sorted from bone marrow. CDR3 amino acids: CASSARLAGGSLGDTQYF. The CDR3 bases are TGCGCCAGCAGCGCAAGACTAGCGGGGGGATCCCTCGGAGATACGCAGTATTTT.